A single sample is the source of the 14 T cell receptor beta chains below, sequenced in a study of cytomegalovirus exposure and HLA in healthy donors. PCR amplification relied on 60 Vbeta primers (plus 13 Jbeta primers). Some clones are missing from TCRdb's copy, which holds only in-frame ones; the method was immunoSEQ multiplex PCR. The sample contains approximately 160,000 clones, approximately 67% of which appear only once. The sequenced material came from PBMCs. All receptors derive from a young woman in good health and CMV-seropositive.

The CDR3 loop reads CASSLGAGRDEQFF. As DNA, the CDR3 is TGTGCCAGCAGCTTGGGGGCTGGGCGGGATGAGCAGTTCTTC. The V call is TRBV7-9, the J call TRBJ2-1; a possible D gene is TRBD1 (6 bases). The germline V and J ends were trimmed by 3 bases and 8 bases, with 14 bases remaining between them. Germline V gene data show CDR1 as SEHNR and CDR2 as FQNEAQ (reference sequence). The CDR3 runs 14 residues.

The CDR3 reads CAWSPPGLARTDTQYF. The CDR3 DNA sequence: TGTGCCTGGAGTCCTCCGGGACTAGCAAGGACAGATACGCAGTATTTT. V is TRBV30 and J is TRBJ2-3, with 9 positions matching TRBD2. J lost 3 bases, V lost 2 bases, and 9 bases had no gene match. From germline, CDR1 is GTSNPN and CDR2 SVGIG (reference sequence). The CDR3 totals 16 residues. Full variable domain (rest looked up from reference TRBV30 and TRBJ2-3): SQTIHQWPATLVQPVGSPLSLECTVEGTSNPNLYWYRQAAGRGLQLLFYSVGIGQISSEVPQNLSASRPQDRQFILSSKKLLLSDSGFYLCAWSPPGLARTDTQYFGPGTRLTVL.

The rearrangement uses TRBV6-5 and TRBJ1-1; TRBD1 agrees at 7 bases. Germline loops: CDR1 MNHEY, CDR2 SVGAGI. V lost 0 bases to trimming and J lost 3 bases; unmatched junction nucleotides: 4. The CDR3 is 15 amino acids. CDR3 loop: CASSYSTTGDTEAFF. The CDR3 bases are TGTGCCAGCAGTTACTCGACCACAGGGGACACTGAAGCTTTCTTT.

The chain employs TRBV15 and TRBJ1-2; tentatively, D is TRBD1 (5 bases). This CDR3 is built from 18 residues. Germline loops: CDR1 LNHNV, CDR2 YYDKDF (reference sequence). Trimming removed 0 bases at V and 1 base at J, with 18 bases between. As DNA, the CDR3 is TGTGCCACCAGCAGAGATCGTCTCGGGGGAGCGCTTAACTATGGCTACACCTTC. Translated, it gives CATSRDRLGGALNYGYTF.

The chain carries TRBV19 and TRBJ2-2; a possible D gene is TRBD2 (7 bases). Germline-derived CDR1 and CDR2 are LNHDA and SQIVND (reference sequence). The CDR3 sequence is 14 residues long. V was pared by 3 bases and J by 8 bases, with 13 bases between. The CDR3: CASSILAGAGELFF. CDR3 coding DNA: TGTGCCAGTAGTATTCTGGCGGGGGCAGGGGAGCTGTTTTTT.

The chain joins TRBV5-4 to TRBJ2-7, with TRBD1 matching over 11 bases. The CDR3 is 14 amino acids. V shed 4 bases, J shed 7 bases, and the junction held 7 bases outside the gene matches. The germline gives CDR1 SGHNT, CDR2 YYREEE (reference sequence). CDR3 region: CASSDGTGGREQYF. The CDR3 coding sequence is TGTGCCAGCAGCGACGGGACAGGGGGTAGAGAGCAGTACTTC.

The chain couples TRBV25-1 to TRBJ2-1; 13 nucleotides align to TRBD2. Per the germline V gene, CDR1 is MGHDK and CDR2 is SYGVNS. Trimming at V came to 1 base and at J to 6 bases, leaving 6 bases not matched to a gene. There are 17 residues in the CDR3. CDR3: CASSEFLGLAGLNEQFF. The DNA of the CDR3 is TGTGCCAGCAGTGAATTTTTGGGACTAGCGGGGCTCAATGAGCAGTTCTTC.

This chain joins TRBV28 and TRBJ2-3, with 8 bases that match TRBD2. Germline loops: CDR1 MDHEN, CDR2 SYDVKM. The CDR3 has 15 amino acids. V lost 6 bases, J lost 1 base, and 6 bases stayed unmatched. DNA of the CDR3: TGTGCCAGCAGGCGGACTAGCCCACGCACAGATACGCAGTATTTT. It translates to CASRRTSPRTDTQYF. The full variable domain, its missing parts supplied by reference TRBV28 and TRBJ2-3, is DVKVTQSSRYLVKRTGEKVFLECVQDMDHENMFWYRQDPGLGLRLIYFSYDVKMKEKGDIPEGYSVSREKKERFSLILESASTNQTSMYLCASRRTSPRTDTQYFGPGTRLTVL.

The chain employs TRBV30 and TRBJ2-3, with a tentative D call TRBD1 (6 bases). Germline V gene sequence: CDR1 GTSNPN, CDR2 SVGIG (reference sequence). V lost 5 bases and J lost 4, with 13 bases in between. The CDR3 covers 13 residues. The CDR3 coding sequence is TGTGCCTGGGTCATTGGGGGCGCAGATACGCAGTATTTT. Amino acids: CAWVIGGADTQYF. The full variable domain, its missing parts supplied by reference TRBV30 and TRBJ2-3, is SQTIHQWPATLVQPVGSPLSLECTVEGTSNPNLYWYRQAAGRGLQLLFYSVGIGQISSEVPQNLSASRPQDRQFILSSKKLLLSDSGFYLCAWVIGGADTQYFGPGTRLTVL.

The chain couples TRBV29-1 to TRBJ2-3, with TRBD1 matching 9 bases. The CDR3 contains 18 residues. CDR1 is SQVTM, CDR2 ANQGSEA, per germline. Trimming took 8 bases from V and 4 from J; bases not matched to a gene: 22. The chain's CDR3 is CSPPGQGPQVSIADTQYF. The DNA for the CDR3 is TGCAGCCCTCCGGGACAGGGACCCCAAGTTAGTATCGCAGATACGCAGTATTTT.

This rearrangement joins TRBV4-1 to TRBJ1-5; 8 bases map to TRBD1. V shed 3 bases and J 8 bases; nucleotides not matched to a gene: 12. Germline V gives CDR1 MGHRA, CDR2 YSYEKL. The CDR3 extends over 16 amino acids. The CDR3 loop is CASSHNRGRGWEPQHF. In nucleotides, the CDR3 is TGCGCCAGCAGCCACAACAGGGGGAGAGGTTGGGAGCCCCAGCATTTT.

The V call is TRBV27, the J call TRBJ2-3; 11 bases align to TRBD2. The CDR3 covers 15 residues. Looked up from germline, CDR1 is MNHEY and CDR2 is SMNVEV (reference sequence). V trimming: 6 bases; J trimming: 5 bases; junction bases outside the gene matches: 7. In DNA form, the CDR3 reads TGTGCCAGCAGCTATAGCGGGAGGGCAGGAGATACGCAGTATTTT. Residues: CASSYSGRAGDTQYF.

This rearrangement joins TRBV6-5 to TRBJ1-5; TRBD1 is a possible D gene (6 bases). From germline, CDR1 is MNHEY and CDR2 SVGAGI. This CDR3 spans 14 amino acids. The V gene lost 2 bases and the J gene lost 4 bases, with 9 bases spanning the gap. This chain's CDR3 is CASSYGGSNQPQHF. CDR3 in DNA: TGTGCCAGCAGTTACGGGGGCTCGAATCAGCCCCAGCATTTT.

This chain connects TRBV30 to TRBJ2-3; the match to TRBD2 covers 7 bases. The V and J ends lost 5 bases and 1 base, in that order; junction bases with no gene match: 6. There are 14 residues in the CDR3. Germline V gene sequence: CDR1 GTSNPN, CDR2 SVGIG (reference sequence). The CDR3 spells CAWAIAGGTDTQYF. CDR3 in DNA: TGTGCCTGGGCCATAGCGGGTGGCACAGATACGCAGTATTTT.